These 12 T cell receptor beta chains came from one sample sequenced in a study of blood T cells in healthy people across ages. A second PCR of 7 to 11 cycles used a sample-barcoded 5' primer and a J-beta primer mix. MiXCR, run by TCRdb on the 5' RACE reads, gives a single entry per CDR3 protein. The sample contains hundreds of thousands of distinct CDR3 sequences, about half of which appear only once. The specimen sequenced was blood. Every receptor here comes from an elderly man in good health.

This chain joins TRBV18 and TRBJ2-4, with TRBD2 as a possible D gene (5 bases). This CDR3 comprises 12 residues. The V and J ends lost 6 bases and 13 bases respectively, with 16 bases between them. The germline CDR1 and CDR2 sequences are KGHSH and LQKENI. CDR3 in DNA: TGTGCCAGCTCCCACGGATTGAGGGAGCAGTACTTC. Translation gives CASSHGLREQYF.

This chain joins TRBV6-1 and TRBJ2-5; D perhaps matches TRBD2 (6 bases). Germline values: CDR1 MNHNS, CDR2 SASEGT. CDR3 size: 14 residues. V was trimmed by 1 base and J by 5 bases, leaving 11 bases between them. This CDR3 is CASSEGAGWETQYF. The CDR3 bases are TGTGCCAGCAGTGAAGGGGCGGGATGGGAGACCCAGTACTTC.

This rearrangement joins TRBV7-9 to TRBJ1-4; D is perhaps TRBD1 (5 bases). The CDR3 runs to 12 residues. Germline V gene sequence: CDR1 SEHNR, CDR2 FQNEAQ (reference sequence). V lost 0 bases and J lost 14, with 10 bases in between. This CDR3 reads CASSLAEGPLFF. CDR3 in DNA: TGTGCCAGCAGCTTAGCGGAGGGGCCTCTGTTTTTT.

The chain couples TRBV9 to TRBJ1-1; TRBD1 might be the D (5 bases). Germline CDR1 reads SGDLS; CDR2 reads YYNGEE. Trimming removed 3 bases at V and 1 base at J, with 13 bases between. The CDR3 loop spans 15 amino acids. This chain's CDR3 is CASSATGTTNTEAFF. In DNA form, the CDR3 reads TGTGCCAGCAGCGCGACCGGGACGACGAACACTGAAGCTTTCTTT.

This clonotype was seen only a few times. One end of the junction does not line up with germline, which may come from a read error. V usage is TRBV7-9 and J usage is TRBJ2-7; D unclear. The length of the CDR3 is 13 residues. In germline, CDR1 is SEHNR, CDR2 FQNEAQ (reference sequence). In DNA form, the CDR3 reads TGTGCCAGCAGCTTAGATGGGTCCTCCGAGCAGTACTTC. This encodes CASSLDGSSEQYF.

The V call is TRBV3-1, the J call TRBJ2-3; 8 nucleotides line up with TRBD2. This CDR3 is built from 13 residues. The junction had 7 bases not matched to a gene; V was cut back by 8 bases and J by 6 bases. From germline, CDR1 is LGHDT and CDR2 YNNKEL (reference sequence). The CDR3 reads CASGAGGADTQYF. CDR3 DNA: TGTGCCAGCGGGGCGGGAGGTGCTGATACGCAGTATTTT.

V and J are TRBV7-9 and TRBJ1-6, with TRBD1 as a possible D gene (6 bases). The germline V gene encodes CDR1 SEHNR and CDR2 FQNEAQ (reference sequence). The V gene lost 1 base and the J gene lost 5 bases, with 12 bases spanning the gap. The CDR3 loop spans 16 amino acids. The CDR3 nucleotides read TGTGCCAGCAGCTTAGTAGGCAGGGGCGATAATTCACCCCTCCACTTT. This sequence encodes CASSLVGRGDNSPLHF.

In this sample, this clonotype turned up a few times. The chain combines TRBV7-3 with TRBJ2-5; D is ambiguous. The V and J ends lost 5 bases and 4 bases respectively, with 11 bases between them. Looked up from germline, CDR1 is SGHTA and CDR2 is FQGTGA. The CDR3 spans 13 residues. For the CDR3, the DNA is TGTGCCAGCAGCCTTAATGATGGAGAGACCCAGTACTTC. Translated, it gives CASSLNDGETQYF. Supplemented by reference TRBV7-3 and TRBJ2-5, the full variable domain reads GAGVSQTPSNKVTEKGKYVELRCDPISGHTALYWYRQSLGQGPEFLIYFQGTGAADDSGLPNDRFFAVRPEGSVSTLKIQRTERGDSAVYLCASSLNDGETQYFGPGTRLLVL.

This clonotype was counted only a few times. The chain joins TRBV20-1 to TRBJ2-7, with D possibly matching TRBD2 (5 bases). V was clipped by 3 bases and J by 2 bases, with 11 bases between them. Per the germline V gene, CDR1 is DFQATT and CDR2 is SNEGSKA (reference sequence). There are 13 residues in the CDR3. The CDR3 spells CSARDSIAYEQYF. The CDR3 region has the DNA TGCAGTGCTAGGGACTCCATTGCCTACGAGCAGTACTTC.

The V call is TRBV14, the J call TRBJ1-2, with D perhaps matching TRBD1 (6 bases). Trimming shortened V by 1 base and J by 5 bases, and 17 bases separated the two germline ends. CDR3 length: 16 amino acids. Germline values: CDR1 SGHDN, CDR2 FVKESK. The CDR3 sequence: CASSQAPGALGYGYTF. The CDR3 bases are TGTGCCAGCAGCCAAGCCCCAGGGGCCCTCGGATATGGCTACACCTTC.

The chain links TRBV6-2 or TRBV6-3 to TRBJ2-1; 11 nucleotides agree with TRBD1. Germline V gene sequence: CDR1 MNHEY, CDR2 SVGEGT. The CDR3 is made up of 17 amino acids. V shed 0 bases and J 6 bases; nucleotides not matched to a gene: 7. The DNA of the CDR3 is TGTGCCAGCAGTTACTCGACCGGACAGGGGGCGCGCAATGAGCAGTTCTTC. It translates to CASSYSTGQGARNEQFF.

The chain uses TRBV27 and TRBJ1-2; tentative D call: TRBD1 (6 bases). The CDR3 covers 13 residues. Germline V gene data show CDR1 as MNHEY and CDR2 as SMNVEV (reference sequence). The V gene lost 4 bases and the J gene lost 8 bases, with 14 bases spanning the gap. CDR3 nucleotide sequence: TGTGCCAGCAGTTCCACAGGGCTCGCCGGCTACACCTTC. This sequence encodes CASSSTGLAGYTF.